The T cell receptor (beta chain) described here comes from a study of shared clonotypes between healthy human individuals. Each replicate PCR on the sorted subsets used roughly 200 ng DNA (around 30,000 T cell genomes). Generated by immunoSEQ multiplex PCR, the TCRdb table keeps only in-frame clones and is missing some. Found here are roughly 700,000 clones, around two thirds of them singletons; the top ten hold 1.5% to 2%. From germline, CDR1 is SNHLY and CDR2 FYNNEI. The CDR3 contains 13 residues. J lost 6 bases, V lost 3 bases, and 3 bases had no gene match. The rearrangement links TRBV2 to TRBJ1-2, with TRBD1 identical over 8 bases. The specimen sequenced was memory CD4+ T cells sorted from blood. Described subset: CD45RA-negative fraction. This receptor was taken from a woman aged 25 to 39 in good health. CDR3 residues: CASSDRTGNGYTF. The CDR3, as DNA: TGTGCCAGCAGTGATAGGACAGGGAATGGCTACACCTTC.